This T cell receptor beta chain was documented in a study of cytomegalovirus exposure and HLA in healthy donors. Trimming took 8 bases from V and 4 from J, leaving 6 bases between them. The CDR3 consists of 11 residues. Germline CDR1 is LNHDA and CDR2 is SQIVND (reference sequence). A note on this clone: As yet, its antigen is unknown.

Primers: 60 Vbeta forward and 13 Jbeta reverse. The repertoire was sequenced with immunoSEQ multiplex PCR; TCRdb's copy has only in-frame clones and lacks some. The sample yields roughly 120,000 clones, 75% to 85% seen once. Sampled while nominally healthy, donors likely had unrecorded immune exposures. The study, taken as a whole, reports: A previous analysis found most TCR beta V segments productive roughly 90% or roughly 30% of the time. There was a cluster of highly shared sequence variants that was likely a sequencing artifact. Available immune exposure information was restricted to CMV serostatus only.

The clonotype was recovered from a young woman in good health and CMV-seropositive. The genes are TRBV19 and TRBJ2-1; D gene unclear. The specimen was PBMCs. The DNA of the CDR3 is TGTGCCAGTCCTGTATACAATGAGCAGTTCTTC. Its translation: CASPVYNEQFF.